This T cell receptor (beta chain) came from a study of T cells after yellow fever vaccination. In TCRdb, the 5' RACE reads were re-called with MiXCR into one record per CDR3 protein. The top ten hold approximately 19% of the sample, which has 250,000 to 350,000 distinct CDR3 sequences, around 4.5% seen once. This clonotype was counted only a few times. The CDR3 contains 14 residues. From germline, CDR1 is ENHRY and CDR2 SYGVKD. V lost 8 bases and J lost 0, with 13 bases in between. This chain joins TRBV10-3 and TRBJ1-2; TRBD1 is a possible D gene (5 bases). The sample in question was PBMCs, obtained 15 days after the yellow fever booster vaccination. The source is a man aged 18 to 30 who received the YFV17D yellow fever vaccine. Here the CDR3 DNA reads TGTGCCATCTCCTGGGACGGATCTAACTATGGCTACACCTTC. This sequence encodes CAISWDGSNYGYTF.